One sample yielded the 25 T cell receptor beta chains listed below, sequenced in a study of blood T cell repertoires in COVID-19. Libraries were prepared by immunoSEQ multiplex PCR; TCRdb keeps only in-frame clonotypes and omits some of them. The table shows about 96,000 clones, with about 90% occurring only once. Sequenced input: peripheral blood. Receptors originate from a human donor with COVID-19, enrolled during active disease. The donor label of this sample is uncertain.

This clone was observed a single time. The chain couples TRBV19 to TRBJ1-2; 7 bases agree with TRBD1. This CDR3 comprises 15 residues. The V gene end was trimmed by 6 bases and the J gene end by 5 bases; junction bases not matched to a gene: 12. CDR1 and CDR2 from the germline V gene are LNHDA and SQIVND (reference sequence). CDR3 loop: CASRTTPGQSYGYTF. The CDR3 region has the DNA TGTGCCAGTAGGACTACTCCGGGACAGAGTTATGGCTACACCTTC.

The chain recombines TRBV9 with TRBJ1-3; TRBD1 is a possible D gene (5 bases). Trimming removed 2 bases from V and 3 bases from J, with 24 bases in between. This CDR3 comprises 19 residues. Germline V gene data show CDR1 as SGDLS and CDR2 as YYNGEE. The CDR3 here is CASSVDDMAMQGGGNTIYF. The CDR3 DNA sequence: TGTGCCAGCAGCGTTGATGATATGGCCATGCAGGGAGGTGGAAACACCATATATTTT.

The chain links TRBV28 to TRBJ1-5; D not resolved. Germline CDR1 is MDHEN and CDR2 is SYDVKM. V gave up 4 bases and J gave up 6 bases, with 4 bases separating them. The CDR3 has 11 residues. The CDR3 here is CASSSGQPQHF. The CDR3 DNA sequence: TGTGCCAGCAGTTCAGGTCAGCCCCAGCATTTT. The whole variable domain, filled in from reference TRBV28 and TRBJ1-5, reads DVKVTQSSRYLVKRTGEKVFLECVQDMDHENMFWYRQDPGLGLRLIYFSYDVKMKEKGDIPEGYSVSREKKERFSLILESASTNQTSMYLCASSSGQPQHFGDGTRLSIL.

V gene TRBV6-2 or TRBV6-3 combines with J gene TRBJ1-3; 9 nucleotides align to TRBD1. The V gene's germline CDR1 is MNHEY and CDR2 SVGEGT. V was clipped by 6 bases and J by 5 bases; unmatched bases: 5. The CDR3 spans 14 residues. The CDR3 DNA reads TGTGCCAGCAGCCATACAGGGGGCCGAAACACCATATATTTT. Translating it yields CASSHTGGRNTIYF.

V usage is TRBV6-5 and J usage is TRBJ1-1; 7 bases line up with TRBD1. V was pared by 8 bases and J by 0 bases, with 3 bases of the junction left unmatched. CDR3 size: 13 residues. In germline, CDR1 is MNHEY, CDR2 SVGAGI. CDR3 in amino acids: CASQQGMNTEAFF. As DNA, the CDR3 is TGTGCCAGCCAACAGGGGATGAACACTGAAGCTTTCTTT.

This clone has only one observation. The V and J genes are TRBV5-1 and TRBJ1-2, with a weak D call TRBD1 (5 bases). There are 14 residues in the CDR3. The germline V and J ends were trimmed by 2 bases and 3 bases, with 11 bases remaining between them. Germline assignment: CDR1 SGHRS and CDR2 YFSETQ. As DNA, the CDR3 is TGCGCCAGCAGCTTATTCACAGGAGACTATGGCTACACCTTC. This sequence encodes CASSLFTGDYGYTF.

The rearrangement uses TRBV7-2 and TRBJ2-5; TRBD2 aligns across 12 bases. V dropped 5 bases and J dropped 5; count of bases not matched to a gene: 9. The CDR3 is 16 residues long. Per germline, CDR1 SGHTA and CDR2 FQGNSA. CDR3 sequence: CASSAPLAGGLETQYF. The CDR3 DNA reads TGTGCCAGCAGCGCGCCGCTAGCGGGGGGGCTGGAGACCCAGTACTTC.

This clone has just one count. This chain uses TRBV24-1 with TRBJ1-2; TRBD1 might be the D (6 bases). The CDR3 has 14 residues. Trimming cost V 3 bases and J 4 bases, with 11 bases left between them. Germline-derived CDR1 and CDR2 are KGHDR and SFDVKD. In DNA form, the CDR3 reads TGTGCCACCAGTGATGACGGACAGACCTATGGCTACACCTTC. Its translation is CATSDDGQTYGYTF.

V is TRBV3-1 (or the pseudogene TRBV3-2) and J is TRBJ1-2; D ambiguous. This CDR3 has 14 amino acids. The germline CDR1 and CDR2 sequences are LGHDT and YNNKEL (reference sequence). Trimming took off 1 base at V and 7 bases at J, with 13 bases between the two ends. DNA for the CDR3: TGTGCCAGCAGCCAAGTCGCGGAACCCCTTGGCTACACCTTC. This sequence encodes CASSQVAEPLGYTF.

The rearrangement joins TRBV24-1 to TRBJ2-1; 9 positions agree with TRBD1. Germline CDR1 is KGHDR and CDR2 is SFDVKD. The CDR3 extends over 13 amino acids. The V segment lost 0 bases and the J segment 10 bases; nucleotides outside the gene matches: 0. The CDR3 nucleotides read TGTGCCACCAGTGATTTGGGGACAGGGGAGCAGTTCTTC. It encodes CATSDLGTGEQFF.

In the case of this clone: Distinct nucleotide sequences in the sample also encode this CDR3. CDR3 region: CASSFTGAGETQYF. The CDR3 DNA follows: TGCGCCAGCAGCTTTACAGGGGCGGGAGAGACCCAGTACTTC. The chain uses TRBV5-1 and TRBJ2-5; 7 positions agree with TRBD1. The CDR3 length is 14 residues. Looked up from germline, CDR1 is SGHRS and CDR2 is YFSETQ. The J segment lost 4 bases and the V segment lost 2 bases, leaving 5 bases of the junction unmatched. The whole variable domain, filled in from reference TRBV5-1 and TRBJ2-5, reads KAGVTQTPRYLIKTRGQQVTLSCSPISGHRSVSWYQQTPGQGLQFLFEYFSETQRNKGNFPGRFSGRQFSNSRSEMNVSTLELGDSALYLCASSFTGAGETQYFGPGTRLLVL.

The genes are TRBV5-1 and TRBJ1-4; 8 bases are a match to TRBD1. J gave up 5 bases and V 4 bases, and 7 bases lay outside the gene matches. Germline loops: CDR1 SGHRS, CDR2 YFSETQ. The CDR3 contains 15 residues. Here the CDR3 reads CASSAGTGQNEKLFF. CDR3 in DNA: TGCGCCAGCAGCGCGGGGACAGGACAGAATGAAAAACTGTTTTTT. Together with reference TRBV5-1 and TRBJ1-4, the CDR3 gives the full variable domain: KAGVTQTPRYLIKTRGQQVTLSCSPISGHRSVSWYQQTPGQGLQFLFEYFSETQRNKGNFPGRFSGRQFSNSRSEMNVSTLELGDSALYLCASSAGTGQNEKLFFGSGTQLSVL.

The gene calls are TRBV27 and TRBJ1-2, with 8 bases that match TRBD1. CDR1 and CDR2 from the germline V gene are MNHEY and SMNVEV (reference sequence). With 0 bases clipped from V and 5 bases from J, the junction kept 8 bases outside the gene matches. The CDR3 consists of 16 residues. The CDR3 DNA sequence: TGTGCCAGCAGTTTATCCCCACAGGGGGGGGTTTATGGCTACACCTTC. Residues: CASSLSPQGGVYGYTF.

The chain is built from TRBV11-2 and TRBJ1-6; 9 nucleotides match TRBD1. Per the germline V gene, CDR1 is SGHAT and CDR2 is FQNNGV. J gave up 5 bases and V 5 bases, and 16 bases lay outside the gene matches. The CDR3 loop spans 19 amino acids. The CDR3 loop is CASSLHLGQGTSDNSPLHF. For the CDR3, the DNA is TGTGCCAGCAGCCTCCACCTAGGACAGGGGACTAGTGATAATTCACCCCTCCACTTT.

The chain uses TRBV7-9 and TRBJ1-1; D is perhaps TRBD1 (5 bases). V lost 0 bases to trimming and J lost 6 bases, with 5 bases between them. Germline CDR1 and CDR2: SEHNR and FQNEAQ (reference sequence). The CDR3 has 12 residues. CDR3 DNA: TGTGCCAGCAGCTTAGCGGGGCCTGAAGCTTTCTTT. Translated: CASSLAGPEAFF.

The chain recombines TRBV3-1 (or the pseudogene TRBV3-2) with TRBJ1-1; D is undetermined. This CDR3 has 12 residues. The germline V and J ends were trimmed by 1 base and 7 bases, with 7 bases remaining between them. Germline values: CDR1 LGHDT, CDR2 YNNKEL (reference sequence). CDR3 bases: TGTGCCAGCAGCCAAGTTAACGGTGAAGCTTTCTTT. Amino acids: CASSQVNGEAFF.

V usage is TRBV18 and J usage is TRBJ2-5; TRBD1 might be the D (6 bases). Trimming took off 5 bases at V and 1 base at J, with 17 bases between the two ends. The CDR3 length is 16 residues. Germline V gene sequence: CDR1 KGHSH, CDR2 LQKENI. This CDR3 is CASSVTGRGVQETQYF. CDR3 DNA sequence: TGTGCCAGCTCAGTGACAGGTCGAGGGGTCCAAGAGACCCAGTACTTC.

The chain carries TRBV3-1 (or the pseudogene TRBV3-2) and TRBJ1-1; D may be TRBD1 (5 bases). The germline CDR1 and CDR2 sequences are LGHDT and YNNKEL (reference sequence). The CDR3 consists of 16 residues. The V and J ends lost 4 bases and 0 bases respectively, with 15 bases between them. DNA of the CDR3: TGTGCCAGCAGCCCTCCGACAGAGGCCATGAACACTGAAGCTTTCTTT. Amino acids: CASSPPTEAMNTEAFF.

The J gene is TRBJ2-7, the V gene TRBV5-1; perhaps TRBD1 as D (6 bases). V shed 1 base and J shed 0 bases, with 11 bases lying between them. This CDR3 is 15 amino acids long. The germline V gene has CDR1 SGHRS and CDR2 YFSETQ. The CDR3 DNA is TGCGCCAGCAGCTTGAACACAGGGATCTCCTACGAGCAGTACTTC. Its protein is CASSLNTGISYEQYF.

This chain connects TRBV5-1 to TRBJ1-5; TRBD1 might be the D (5 bases). Between the trimmed V and J ends, which lost 4 bases and 6 bases, there was a span of 14 bases. Germline assignment: CDR1 SGHRS and CDR2 YFSETQ. This CDR3 has 14 residues. CDR3 DNA: TGCGCCAGCAGCACGGGATTGGGGGGTCAGCCCCAGCATTTT. Residues: CASSTGLGGQPQHF.

The chain combines TRBV11-2 with TRBJ2-1; maybe TRBD2 (7 bases). The CDR3 length is 16 residues. V lost 2 bases and J 4 bases, leaving 15 bases between the germline ends. The V gene's germline CDR1 is SGHAT and CDR2 FQNNGV. CDR3 in DNA: TGTGCCAGCAGCTTACTGGTCGGGGGGCGATACAATGAGCAGTTCTTC. Translated: CASSLLVGGRYNEQFF.

V and J are TRBV24-1 and TRBJ1-2, with 7 bases matching TRBD1. The germline CDR1 and CDR2 sequences are KGHDR and SFDVKD. The CDR3 has 11 amino acids. Trimming took 9 bases from V and 8 from J; bases not matched to a gene: 5. The chain's CDR3 is CATGTVLGYTF. The CDR3 DNA is TGTGCCACCGGGACAGTCTTGGGCTACACCTTC.

This chain connects TRBV7-9 to TRBJ2-1, with D possibly being TRBD2 (5 bases). Trimming took off 3 bases at V and 8 bases at J, with 5 bases between the two ends. Germline loops: CDR1 SEHNR, CDR2 FQNEAQ (reference sequence). There are 11 residues in the CDR3. The CDR3 region is CASSLEDEQFF. DNA of the CDR3: TGTGCCAGCAGCTTGGAGGATGAGCAGTTCTTC.

This chain's CDR3 is CASGLSVNQPQHF. The CDR3 DNA sequence: TGTGCTAGTGGTTTATCCGTGAATCAGCCCCAGCATTTT. V gene TRBV12-5 combines with J gene TRBJ1-5, with D hard to call. The germline V gene has CDR1 LGHNT and CDR2 FRNRAP. This CDR3 region has 13 residues. Deletions cut 3 bases from V and 4 bases from J, with 7 bases between.

The chain combines TRBV19 with TRBJ1-1; no definite D call. Germline CDR1 reads LNHDA; CDR2 reads SQIVND (reference sequence). The CDR3 is made up of 14 amino acids. Trimming took off 7 bases at V and 1 base at J, with 13 bases between the two ends. CDR3 in amino acids: CASTRGGRNTEAFF. DNA for the CDR3: TGTGCCAGTACCCGGGGAGGCCGGAACACTGAAGCTTTCTTT.